This record concerns one TCR beta chain sequence. What it recognizes is unknown. The CDR3 does not end in the conserved phenylalanine or tryptophan, so this is likely a read error. This sample was included in a study of breast tumors, draining lymph nodes, adjacent tissues. MiXCR was run by TCRdb on the multiplex PCR reads, yielding one entry per CDR3 protein. The profile covers 200,000 to 300,000 distinct CDR3 sequences, with 30% appearing a single time and under 1.2% taken by the ten largest. Study-wide findings and caveats: Tumors had less TCR diversity than lymph nodes, more than nontumor tissue. The lymph node origin of tumor T cells was framed as consistent with a hypothesis, not demonstrated. The data were judged consistent with most tumor T cells coming from lymph node and expanding in tumor.

Samples came from axillary lymph nodes draining the breast cancer. The sequence was collected from a female donor with breast cancer. Some clones in this sample may be carry-over from other donors' samples. Material: axillary lymph node tissue.

The DNA of the CDR3 is TGTGCCAGCAGCCAGCAGGGTACGGCCCAGTTCCTC. This translates into CASSQQGTAQFL. This chain uses TRBV11-3 with TRBJ2-1; D possibly corresponds to TRBD1 (5 bases). V was cut by 5 bases and J by 13 bases, with 15 bases left in between. The CDR3 runs to 12 residues. The germline CDR1 and CDR2 sequences are SGHNT and YENEEA.